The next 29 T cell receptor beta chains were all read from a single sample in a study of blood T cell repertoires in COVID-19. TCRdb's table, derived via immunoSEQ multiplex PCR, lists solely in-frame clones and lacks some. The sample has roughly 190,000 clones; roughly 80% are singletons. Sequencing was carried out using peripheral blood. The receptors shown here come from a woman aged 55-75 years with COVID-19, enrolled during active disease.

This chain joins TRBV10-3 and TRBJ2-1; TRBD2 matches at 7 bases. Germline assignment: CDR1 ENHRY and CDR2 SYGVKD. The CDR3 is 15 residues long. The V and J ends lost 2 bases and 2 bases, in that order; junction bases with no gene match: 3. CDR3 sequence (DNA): TGTGCCATCAGTGAGATAGCGGGCGCCTACAATGAGCAGTTCTTC. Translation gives CAISEIAGAYNEQFF.

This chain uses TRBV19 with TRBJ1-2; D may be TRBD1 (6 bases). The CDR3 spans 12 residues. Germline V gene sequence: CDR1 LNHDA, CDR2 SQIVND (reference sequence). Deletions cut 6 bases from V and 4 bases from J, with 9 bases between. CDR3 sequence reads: CASRSGVYGYTF. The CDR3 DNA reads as TGTGCCAGTAGGTCAGGGGTCTATGGCTACACCTTC.

CDR3 in DNA: TGTGCCAGCAGCTCGGACAGTAACAATGAGCAGTTCTTC. Protein: CASSSDSNNEQFF. The rearrangement uses TRBV9 and TRBJ2-1; TRBD1 is a possible D gene (6 bases). The germline gives CDR1 SGDLS, CDR2 YYNGEE. With 4 bases removed from V and 5 bases from J, the gap between germline ends came to 10 bases. The CDR3 extends over 13 amino acids.

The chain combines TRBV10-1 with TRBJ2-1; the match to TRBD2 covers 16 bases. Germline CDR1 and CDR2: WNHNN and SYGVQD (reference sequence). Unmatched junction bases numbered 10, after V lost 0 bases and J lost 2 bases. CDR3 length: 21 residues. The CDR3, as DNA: TGCGCCAGCAGTGAGTCGGTGGAGGGGACTAGCGGGGGGGCCCCCTACAATGAGCAGTTCTTC. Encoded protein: CASSESVEGTSGGAPYNEQFF.

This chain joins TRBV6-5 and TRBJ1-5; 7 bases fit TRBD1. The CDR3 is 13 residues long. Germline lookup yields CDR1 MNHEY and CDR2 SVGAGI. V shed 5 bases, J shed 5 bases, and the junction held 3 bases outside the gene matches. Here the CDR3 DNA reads TGTGCCAGCAGTAGAGACAGGGATCAGCCCCAGCATTTT. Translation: CASSRDRDQPQHF.

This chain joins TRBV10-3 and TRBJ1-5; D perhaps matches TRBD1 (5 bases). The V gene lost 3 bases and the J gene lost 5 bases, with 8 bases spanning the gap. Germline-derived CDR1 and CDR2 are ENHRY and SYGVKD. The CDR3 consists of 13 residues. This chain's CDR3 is CAISDREDQPQHF. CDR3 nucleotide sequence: TGTGCCATCAGTGACAGGGAAGATCAGCCCCAGCATTTT.

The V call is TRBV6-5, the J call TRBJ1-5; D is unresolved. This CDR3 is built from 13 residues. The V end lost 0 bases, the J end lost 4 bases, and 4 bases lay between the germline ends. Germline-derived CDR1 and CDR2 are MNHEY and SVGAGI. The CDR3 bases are TGTGCCAGCAGTTACTCATCTAATCAGCCCCAGCATTTT. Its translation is CASSYSSNQPQHF.

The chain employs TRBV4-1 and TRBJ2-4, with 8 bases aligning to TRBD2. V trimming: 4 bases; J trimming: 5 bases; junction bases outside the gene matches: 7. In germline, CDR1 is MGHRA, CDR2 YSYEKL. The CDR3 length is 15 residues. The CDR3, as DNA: TGCGCCAGCAGCCGCCAACTAGCGGCAGAAAACATTCAGTACTTC. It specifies CASSRQLAAENIQYF.

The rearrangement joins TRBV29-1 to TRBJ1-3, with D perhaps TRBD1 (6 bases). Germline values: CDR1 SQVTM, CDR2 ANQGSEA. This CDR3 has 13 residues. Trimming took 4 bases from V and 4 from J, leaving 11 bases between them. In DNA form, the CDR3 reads TGCAGCGTTGCATGGACAGTGGGAAACACCATATATTTT. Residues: CSVAWTVGNTIYF.

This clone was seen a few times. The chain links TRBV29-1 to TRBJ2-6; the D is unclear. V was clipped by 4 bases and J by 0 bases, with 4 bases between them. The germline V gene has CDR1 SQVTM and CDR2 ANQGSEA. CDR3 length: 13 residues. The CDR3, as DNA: TGCAGCGTTGTGAGCTCTGGGGCCAACGTCCTGACTTTC. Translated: CSVVSSGANVLTF.

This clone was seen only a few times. The CDR3 protein is CASSLQNQPQHF. Here the CDR3 DNA reads TGTGCCAGCAGTTTACAGAATCAGCCCCAGCATTTT. The chain carries TRBV12-3 or TRBV12-4 and TRBJ1-5; no clear D. Trimming removed 2 bases from V and 4 bases from J, with 3 bases in between. The CDR3 is 12 residues long.

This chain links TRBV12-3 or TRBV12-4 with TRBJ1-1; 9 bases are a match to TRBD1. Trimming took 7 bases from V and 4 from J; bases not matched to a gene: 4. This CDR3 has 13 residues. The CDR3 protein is CASIGTGTTEAFF. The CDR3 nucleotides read TGTGCCAGCATTGGGACAGGGACCACTGAAGCTTTCTTT.

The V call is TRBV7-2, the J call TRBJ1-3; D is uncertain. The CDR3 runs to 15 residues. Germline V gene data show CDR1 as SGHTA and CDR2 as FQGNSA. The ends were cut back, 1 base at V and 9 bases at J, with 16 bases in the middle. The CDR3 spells CASSLVAGESGTIYF. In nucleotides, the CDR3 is TGTGCCAGCAGCTTAGTCGCGGGAGAAAGCGGCACCATATATTTT.

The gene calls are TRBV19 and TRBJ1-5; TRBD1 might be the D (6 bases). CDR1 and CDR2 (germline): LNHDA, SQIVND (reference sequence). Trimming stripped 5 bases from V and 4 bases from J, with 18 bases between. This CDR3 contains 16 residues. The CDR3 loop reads CASSAQGGIRNQPQHF. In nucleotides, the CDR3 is TGTGCCAGTAGTGCACAGGGAGGGATTCGGAATCAGCCCCAGCATTTT.

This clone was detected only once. CDR3 region: CASSPHGLAGQTNTGELFF. In DNA form, the CDR3 reads TGTGCCAGCAGCCCTCACGGACTAGCGGGACAAACGAACACCGGGGAGCTGTTTTTT. The chain combines TRBV9 with TRBJ2-2; 12 bases line up with TRBD2. J gave up 0 bases and V 4 bases, and 10 bases lay outside the gene matches. CDR3 length equals 19 residues. Germline assignment: CDR1 SGDLS and CDR2 YYNGEE. The full variable domain, in which reference TRBV9 and TRBJ2-2 provide the parts outside the CDR3, is DSGVTQTPKHLITATGQRVTLRCSPRSGDLSVYWYQQSLDQGLQFLIQYYNGEERAKGNILERFSAQQFPDLHSELNLSSLELGDSALYFCASSPHGLAGQTNTGELFFGEGSRLTVL.

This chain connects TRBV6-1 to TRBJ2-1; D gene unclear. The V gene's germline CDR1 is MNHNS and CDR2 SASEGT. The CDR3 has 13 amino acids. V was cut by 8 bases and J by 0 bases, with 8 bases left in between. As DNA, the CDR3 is TGTGCCAGCCGCCCGAGCTCCTACAATGAGCAGTTCTTC. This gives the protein CASRPSSYNEQFF.

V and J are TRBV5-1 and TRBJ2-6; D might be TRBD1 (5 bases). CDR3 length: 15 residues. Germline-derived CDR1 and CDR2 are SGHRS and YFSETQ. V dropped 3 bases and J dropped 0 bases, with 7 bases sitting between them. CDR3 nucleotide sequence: TGCGCCAGCAGCTACAGGACCTCTGGGGCCAACGTCCTGACTTTC. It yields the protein CASSYRTSGANVLTF. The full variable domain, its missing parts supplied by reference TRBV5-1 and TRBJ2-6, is KAGVTQTPRYLIKTRGQQVTLSCSPISGHRSVSWYQQTPGQGLQFLFEYFSETQRNKGNFPGRFSGRQFSNSRSEMNVSTLELGDSALYLCASSYRTSGANVLTFGAGSRLTVL.

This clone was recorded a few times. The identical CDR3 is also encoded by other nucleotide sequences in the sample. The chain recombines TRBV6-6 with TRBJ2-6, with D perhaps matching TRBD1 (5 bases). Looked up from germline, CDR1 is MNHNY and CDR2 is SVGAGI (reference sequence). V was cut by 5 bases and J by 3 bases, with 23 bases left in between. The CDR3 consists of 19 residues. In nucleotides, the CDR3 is TGTGCCAGCAGTCGACAGCTGACAGATCGGGCAGGTGGGGCCAACGTCCTGACTTTC. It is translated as CASSRQLTDRAGGANVLTF.

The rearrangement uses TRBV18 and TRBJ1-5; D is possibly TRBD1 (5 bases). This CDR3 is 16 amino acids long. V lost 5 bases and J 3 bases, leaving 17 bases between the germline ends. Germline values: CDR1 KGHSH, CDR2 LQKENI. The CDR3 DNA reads TGTGCCAGCTCAAATGGGACGGGGGTGCTCAATCAGCCCCAGCATTTT. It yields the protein CASSNGTGVLNQPQHF. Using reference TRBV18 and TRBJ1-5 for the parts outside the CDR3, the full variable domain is NAGVMQNPRHLVRRRGQEARLRCSPMKGHSHVYWYRQLPEEGLKFMVYLQKENIIDESGMPKERFSAEFPKEGPSILRIQQVVRGDSAAYFCASSNGTGVLNQPQHFGDGTRLSIL.

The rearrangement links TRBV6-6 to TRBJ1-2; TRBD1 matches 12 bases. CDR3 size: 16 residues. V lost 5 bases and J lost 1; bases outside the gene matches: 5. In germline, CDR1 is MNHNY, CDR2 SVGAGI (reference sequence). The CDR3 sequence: CASSRDRGQGNYGYTF. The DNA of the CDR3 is TGTGCCAGCAGTAGGGACAGGGGGCAGGGTAACTATGGCTACACCTTC.

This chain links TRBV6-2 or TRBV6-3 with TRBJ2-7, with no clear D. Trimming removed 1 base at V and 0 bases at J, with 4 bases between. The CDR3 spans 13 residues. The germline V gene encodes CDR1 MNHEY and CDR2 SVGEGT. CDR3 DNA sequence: TGTGCCAGCAGTTACTGGCTCTCCTACGAGCAGTACTTC. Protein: CASSYWLSYEQYF.

CDR3 bases: TGTGCCAGCAGCGTAGATGGCCTCGTTGCAAGCTCTGGAAACACCATATATTTT. Residues: CASSVDGLVASSGNTIYF. This chain joins TRBV9 and TRBJ1-3; D gene unclear. V dropped 0 bases and J dropped 0 bases, with 16 bases sitting between them. The germline V gene encodes CDR1 SGDLS and CDR2 YYNGEE. This CDR3 region has 18 residues.

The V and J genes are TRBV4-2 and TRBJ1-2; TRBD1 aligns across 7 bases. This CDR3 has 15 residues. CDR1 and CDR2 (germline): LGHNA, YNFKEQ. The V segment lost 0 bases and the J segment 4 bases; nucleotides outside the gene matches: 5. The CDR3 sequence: CASSQDRGTVYGYTF. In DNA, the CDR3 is TGTGCCAGCAGCCAAGATAGGGGGACAGTCTATGGCTACACCTTC.

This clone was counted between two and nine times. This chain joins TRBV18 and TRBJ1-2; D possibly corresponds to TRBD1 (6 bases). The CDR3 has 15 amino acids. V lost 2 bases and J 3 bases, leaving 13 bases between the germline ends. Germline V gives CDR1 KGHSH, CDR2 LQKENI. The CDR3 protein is CASSPARGGDYGYTF. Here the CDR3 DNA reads TGTGCCAGCTCACCAGCGAGAGGGGGTGACTATGGCTACACCTTC.

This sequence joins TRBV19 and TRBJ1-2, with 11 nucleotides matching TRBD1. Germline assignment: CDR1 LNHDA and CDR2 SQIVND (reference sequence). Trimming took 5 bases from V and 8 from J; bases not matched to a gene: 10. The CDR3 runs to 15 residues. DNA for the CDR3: TGTGCCAGTAGTTTTCCAGGACAGGGGGCTGGAGGCTACACCTTC. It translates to CASSFPGQGAGGYTF.

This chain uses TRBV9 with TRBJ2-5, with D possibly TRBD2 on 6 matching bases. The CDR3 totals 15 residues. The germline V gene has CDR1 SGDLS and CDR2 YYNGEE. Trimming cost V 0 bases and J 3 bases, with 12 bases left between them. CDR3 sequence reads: CASSVVGGTEETQYF. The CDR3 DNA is TGTGCCAGCAGCGTAGTAGGCGGGACCGAAGAGACCCAGTACTTC.

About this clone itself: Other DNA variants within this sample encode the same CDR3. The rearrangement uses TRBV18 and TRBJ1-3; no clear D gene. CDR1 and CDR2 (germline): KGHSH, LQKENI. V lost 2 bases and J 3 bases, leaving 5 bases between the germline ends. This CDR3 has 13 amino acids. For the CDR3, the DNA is TGTGCCAGCTCACCAGGGAGTGGAAACACCATATATTTT. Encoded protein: CASSPGSGNTIYF.

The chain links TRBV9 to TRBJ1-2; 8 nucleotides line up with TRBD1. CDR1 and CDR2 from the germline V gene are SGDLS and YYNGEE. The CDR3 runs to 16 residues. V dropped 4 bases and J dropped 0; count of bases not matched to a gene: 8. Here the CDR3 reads CASSFQGAPTNYGYTF. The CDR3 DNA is TGTGCCAGCAGCTTTCAGGGGGCGCCTACTAACTATGGCTACACCTTC.

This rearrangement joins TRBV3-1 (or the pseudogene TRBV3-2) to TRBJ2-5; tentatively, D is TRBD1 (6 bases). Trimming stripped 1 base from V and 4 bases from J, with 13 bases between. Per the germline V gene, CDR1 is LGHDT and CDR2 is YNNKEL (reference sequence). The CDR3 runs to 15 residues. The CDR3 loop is CASSQGPGARETQYF. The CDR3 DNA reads TGTGCCAGCAGCCAAGGACCAGGGGCCCGAGAGACCCAGTACTTC.